The present entry profiles one T cell receptor (beta chain) with its context. Its cognate antigen is unknown. Naivety among CD8 cells was defined by CD45RO negativity and positive CCR7 selection, thereby excluding terminally differentiated effector memory CD45RA+ cells. The record originates from a study of shared clonotypes between healthy human individuals. Study results and limitations: Rarefaction analysis demonstrated incomplete sorted-subset sequencing notwithstanding large depth.

The protocol was immunoSEQ multiplex PCR, while the TCRdb copy is restricted to in-frame clones and leaves out a portion. This table has about 2,200,000 clones, approximately 94% appearing once. The CDR3 is made up of 16 amino acids. Germline V gives CDR1 SGHVS, CDR2 FQNEAQ. Losses at the gene ends were 2 bases for V and 5 bases for J; bases not matched to a gene: 10. The rearrangement joins TRBV7-8 to TRBJ2-5; 8 bases agree with TRBD1. The material sequenced was naive CD8+ T cells from PBMCs. The TCR originated in a man younger than 35 in good health. Some clones in this sample may be carry-over from other donors' samples. CDR3 protein: CASSLWGTGVGETQYF. CDR3 sequence (DNA): TGTGCCAGCAGCTTATGGGGGACAGGTGTAGGGGAGACCCAGTACTTC. Full variable domain (outside the CDR3, taken from reference TRBV7-8 and TRBJ2-5): GAGVSQSPRYKVAKRGQDVALRCDPISGHVSLFWYQQALGQGPEFLTYFQNEAQLDKSGLPSDRFFAERPEGSVSTLKIQRTQQEDSAVYLCASSLWGTGVGETQYFGPGTRLLVL.